Shown below are 12 T cell receptor beta chains from a single sample sequenced in a study of human T cells and chemical hapten exposure. The time point here: pre-sensitization, week 0. Treatment of the sample: therapeutic diphenylcyclopropenone sensitization with weekly scalp DPC. TCRdb reanalysed the RACE reads using MiXCR and keeps one entry per CDR3 protein. The profile shows under 300,000 distinct CDR3 sequences, about 7.7% of them singletons. The input for sequencing was whole blood, taken in connection with sensitization to the hapten diphenylcyclopropenone (DPC). The receptors stem from a man between 18 and 29 years old with alopecia areata. Some clones in this sample may be carry-over from other donors' samples.

The chain has TRBV6-6 and TRBJ1-1; a weak D match, TRBD1 (6 bases). Germline V gene lookup returns CDR1 MNHNY and CDR2 SVGAGI (reference sequence). This CDR3 is built from 13 residues. With 7 bases removed from V and 1 base from J, the gap between germline ends came to 10 bases. The CDR3 here is CASTDRQNTEAFF. CDR3 DNA sequence: TGTGCCAGCACGGACAGACAGAACACTGAAGCTTTCTTT.

Many counts were recorded for this clonotype. The chain links TRBV5-6 to TRBJ1-1, with 7 bases lining up with TRBD1. J lost 3 bases, V lost 0 bases, and 2 bases had no gene match. Germline CDR1 is SGHDT and CDR2 is YYEEEE. CDR3 length: 14 amino acids. The CDR3 region is CASSLGQGYTEAFF. CDR3 nucleotide sequence: TGTGCCAGCAGCTTGGGACAGGGCTACACTGAAGCTTTCTTT. Full variable domain (missing parts from reference TRBV5-6 and TRBJ1-1): DAGVTQSPTHLIKTRGQQVTLRCSPKSGHDTVSWYQQALGQGPQFIFQYYEEEERQRGNFPDRFSGHQFPNYSSELNVNALLLGDSALYLCASSLGQGYTEAFFGQGTRLTVV.

The rearrangement joins TRBV2 to TRBJ2-3; TRBD2 is a possible D gene (6 bases). The V gene's germline CDR1 is SNHLY and CDR2 FYNNEI. Trimming removed 2 bases from V and 9 bases from J, with 9 bases in between. The length of the CDR3 is 12 residues. The DNA of the CDR3 is TGTGCCAGCAGTGAAACGGGACTCACGCAGTATTTT. Its translation: CASSETGLTQYF.

This chain uses TRBV4-1 with TRBJ1-1, with D unclear. The CDR3 consists of 15 residues. Between the trimmed V and J ends, which lost 0 bases and 7 bases, there was a span of 15 bases. Germline CDR1 MGHRA, CDR2 YSYEKL. The CDR3 protein is CASSQDRGPGNEAFF. In nucleotides, the CDR3 is TGCGCCAGCAGCCAAGATCGCGGTCCGGGAAATGAAGCTTTCTTT.

There are many counts of this clonotype. The rearrangement links TRBV29-1 to TRBJ1-2; D unclear. Trimming took off 3 bases at V and 2 bases at J, with 13 bases between the two ends. CDR3 length: 14 residues. The germline CDR1 and CDR2 sequences are SQVTM and ANQGSEA. This CDR3 is CSVEGSTGNYGYTF. The DNA for the CDR3 is TGCAGCGTTGAGGGTTCGACCGGGAACTATGGCTACACCTTC.

This clonotype was seen only a few times. The rearrangement uses TRBV29-1 and TRBJ2-3; a weak D match, TRBD1 (6 bases). This CDR3 contains 14 residues. Per the germline V gene, CDR1 is SQVTM and CDR2 is ANQGSEA. V was pared by 3 bases and J by 1 base, with 11 bases between. The chain's CDR3 is CSVDGDMRTDTQYF. In nucleotides, the CDR3 is TGCAGCGTTGATGGGGACATGCGCACAGATACGCAGTATTTT.

CDR3 loop: CASSGDREYNEQFF. The DNA for the CDR3 is TGTGCCAGCAGCGGAGACAGGGAGTACAATGAGCAGTTCTTC. V gene TRBV12-3 or TRBV12-4 combines with J gene TRBJ2-1; 7 bases are shared with TRBD1. After removal of 6 bases from V and 4 bases from J, the junction contained 6 bases not matched to a gene. This CDR3 is 14 amino acids long.

A note on this clonotype: A much larger clone lies one base from this, so it may be a read error. The rearrangement uses TRBV28 and TRBJ2-5; unclear D gene. The V gene's germline CDR1 is MDHEN and CDR2 SYDVKM. The CDR3 runs to 17 residues. CDR3 sequence: CASSLSHLSVVEETQHF. The CDR3 DNA reads as TGTGCCAGCAGTTTATCACACCTCTCGGTGGTTGAAGAGACCCAGCACTTC. The entire variable domain, with the rest obtained from reference TRBV28 and TRBJ2-5, is as follows: DVKVTQSSRYLVKRTGEKVFLECVQDMDHENMFWYRQDPGLGLRLIYFSYDVKMKEKGDIPEGYSVSREKKERFSLILESASTNQTSMYLCASSLSHLSVVEETQHFGPGTRLLVL.

This clonotype turned up a few times. The V gene is TRBV6-2 or TRBV6-3, the J gene TRBJ2-1, with D perhaps TRBD2 (7 bases). The CDR3 has 16 amino acids. The germline V gene has CDR1 MNHEY and CDR2 SVGEGT. Trimming took 4 bases from V and 4 from J, leaving 17 bases between them. The CDR3 DNA reads as TGTGCCAGCAGTTCGGAATGGCGGGGGACATACAATGAGCAGTTCTTC. This gives the protein CASSSEWRGTYNEQFF.

The chain combines TRBV28 with TRBJ2-3; no definite D call. V was pared by 6 bases and J by 0 bases, with 10 bases between. The CDR3 is made up of 14 amino acids. Germline lookup yields CDR1 MDHEN and CDR2 SYDVKM. The chain's CDR3 is CASRPTASTDTQYF. The CDR3 nucleotides read TGTGCCAGCAGACCCACTGCTAGCACAGATACGCAGTATTTT.

The genes are TRBV15 and TRBJ1-1; TRBD1 is a possible D gene (5 bases). V was pared by 0 bases and J by 8 bases, with 13 bases between. Per germline, CDR1 LNHNV and CDR2 YYDKDF (reference sequence). The CDR3 extends over 14 amino acids. The CDR3 nucleotides are TGTGCCACCAGCAGAGACGGGGCCGGGCGGGAAGCTTTCTTT. Translated: CATSRDGAGREAFF.

This clonotype has more than one count but fewer than ten. The rearrangement links TRBV27 to TRBJ1-1, with 9 bases matching TRBD1. The CDR3 is 12 amino acids. The V segment lost 7 bases and the J segment 10 bases; nucleotides outside the gene matches: 7. CDR1 MNHEY and CDR2 SMNVEV come from the germline V gene (reference sequence). Written as DNA, the CDR3 is TGTGCCAGCAACAGACAGGGGGGGCGAGCTTTCTTT. It codes for CASNRQGGRAFF.